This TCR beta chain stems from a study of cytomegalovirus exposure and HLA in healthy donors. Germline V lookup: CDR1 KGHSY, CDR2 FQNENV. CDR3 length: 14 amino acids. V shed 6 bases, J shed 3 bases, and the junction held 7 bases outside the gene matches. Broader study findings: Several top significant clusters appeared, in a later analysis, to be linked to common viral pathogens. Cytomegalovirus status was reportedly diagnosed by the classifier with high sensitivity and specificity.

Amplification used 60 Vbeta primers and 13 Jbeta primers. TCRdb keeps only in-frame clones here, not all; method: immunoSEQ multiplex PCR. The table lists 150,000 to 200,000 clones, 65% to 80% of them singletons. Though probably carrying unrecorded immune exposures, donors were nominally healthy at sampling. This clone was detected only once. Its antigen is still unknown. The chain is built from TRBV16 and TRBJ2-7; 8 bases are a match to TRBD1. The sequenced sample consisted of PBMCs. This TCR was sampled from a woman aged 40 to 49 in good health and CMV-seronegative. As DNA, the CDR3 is TGTGCCAGCAGTCCCGGACAGGGAAACTACGAGCAGTACTTC. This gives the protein CASSPGQGNYEQYF. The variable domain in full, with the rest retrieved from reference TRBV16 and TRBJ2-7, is GEEVAQTPKHLVRGEGQKAKLYCAPIKGHSYVFWYQQVLKNEFKFLISFQNENVFDETGMPKERFSAKCLPNSPCSLEIQATKLEDSAVYFCASSPGQGNYEQYFGPGTRLTVT.